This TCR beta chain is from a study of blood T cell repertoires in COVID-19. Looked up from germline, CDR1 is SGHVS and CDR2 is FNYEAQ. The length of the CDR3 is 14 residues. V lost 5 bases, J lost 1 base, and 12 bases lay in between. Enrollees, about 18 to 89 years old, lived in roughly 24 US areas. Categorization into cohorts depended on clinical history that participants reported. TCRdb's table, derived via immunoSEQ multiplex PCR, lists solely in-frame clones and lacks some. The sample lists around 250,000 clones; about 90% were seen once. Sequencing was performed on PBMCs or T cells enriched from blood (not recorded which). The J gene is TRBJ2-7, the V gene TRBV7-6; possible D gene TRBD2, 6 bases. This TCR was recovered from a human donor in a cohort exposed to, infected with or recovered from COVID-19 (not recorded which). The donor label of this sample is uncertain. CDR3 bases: TGTGCCAGCAGCGCGACCGGGGGTTCCTACGAGCAGTACTTC. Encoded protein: CASSATGGSYEQYF.